This TCR beta chain stems from a study of control samples from healthy donors and cancer patients. Per the germline V gene, CDR1 is LGHNA and CDR2 is YNFKEQ. V lost 0 bases, J lost 3 bases, and 8 bases lay in between. The CDR3 sequence is 14 residues long. The repertoire was sequenced with immunoSEQ multiplex PCR; TCRdb's copy has only in-frame clones and lacks some. Here the sample spans 15,000 to 17,000 clones, about 89% being singletons. The V and J genes are TRBV4-2 and TRBJ1-1; D ambiguous. The source is a woman in her 70s with colorectal cancer. Sequenced material: PBMCs. This CDR3 is CASSQDWRDTEAFF. CDR3 sequence (DNA): TGTGCCAGCAGCCAAGACTGGAGAGACACTGAAGCTTTCTTT.